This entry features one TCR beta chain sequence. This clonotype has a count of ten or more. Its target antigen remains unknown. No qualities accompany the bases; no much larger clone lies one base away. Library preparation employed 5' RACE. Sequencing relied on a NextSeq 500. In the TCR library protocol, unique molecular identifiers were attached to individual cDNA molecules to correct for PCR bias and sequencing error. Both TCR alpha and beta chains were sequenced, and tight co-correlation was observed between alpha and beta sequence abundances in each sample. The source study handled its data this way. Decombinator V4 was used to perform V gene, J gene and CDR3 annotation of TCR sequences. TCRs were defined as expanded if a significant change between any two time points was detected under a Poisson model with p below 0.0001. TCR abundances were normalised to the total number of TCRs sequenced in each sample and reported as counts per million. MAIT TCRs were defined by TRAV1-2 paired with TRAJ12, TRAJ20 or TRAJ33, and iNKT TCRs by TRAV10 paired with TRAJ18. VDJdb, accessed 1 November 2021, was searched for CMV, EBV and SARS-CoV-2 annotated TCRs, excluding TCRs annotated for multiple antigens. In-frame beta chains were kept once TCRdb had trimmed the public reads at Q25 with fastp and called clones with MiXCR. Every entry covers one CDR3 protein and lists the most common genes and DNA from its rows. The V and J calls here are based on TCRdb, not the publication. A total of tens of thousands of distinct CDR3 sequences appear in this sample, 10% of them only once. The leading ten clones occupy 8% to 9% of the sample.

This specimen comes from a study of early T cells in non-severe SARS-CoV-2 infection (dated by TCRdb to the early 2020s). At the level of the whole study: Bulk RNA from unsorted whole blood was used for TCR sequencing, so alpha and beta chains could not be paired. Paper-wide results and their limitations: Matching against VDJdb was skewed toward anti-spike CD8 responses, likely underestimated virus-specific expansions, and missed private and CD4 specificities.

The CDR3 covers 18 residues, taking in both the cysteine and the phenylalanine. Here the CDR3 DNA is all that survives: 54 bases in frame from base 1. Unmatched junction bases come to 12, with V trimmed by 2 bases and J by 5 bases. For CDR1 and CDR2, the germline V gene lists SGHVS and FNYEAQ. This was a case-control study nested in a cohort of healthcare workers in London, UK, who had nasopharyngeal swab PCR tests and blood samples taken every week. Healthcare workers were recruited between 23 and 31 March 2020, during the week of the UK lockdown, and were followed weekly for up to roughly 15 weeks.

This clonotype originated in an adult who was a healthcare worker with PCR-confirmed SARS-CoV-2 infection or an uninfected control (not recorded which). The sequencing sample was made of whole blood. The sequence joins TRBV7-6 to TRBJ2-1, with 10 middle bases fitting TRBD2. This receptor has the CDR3 CASSLIWPTSGTHNEQFF. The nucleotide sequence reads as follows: TGTGCCAGCAGCTTAATCTGGCCCACTAGCGGGACTCACAATGAGCAGTTCTTC.